This entry concerns a single T cell receptor (beta chain). What it binds is not known. These data originate in a study of beta chain features in type 1 diabetes. Every isolated RNA sample was fully reverse transcribed, so sequencing captured expressed TCRB transcripts. The method was immunoSEQ multiplex PCR; TCRdb's version includes in-frame clones alone and lacks a portion of them. The repertoire holds over 150,000 clones, with 6.5% to 8.5% as singletons. This CDR3 spans 15 amino acids. Looked up from germline, CDR1 is SGHRS and CDR2 is YFSETQ. V lost 2 bases to trimming and J lost 4 bases; unmatched junction nucleotides: 5. Whole-study findings and limits: Within each of all four CD4+ subsets, Type 1 diabetes patients had TCRB CDR3s that were moderately but significantly shorter. A pattern of fewer insertions and more deletions at VDJ junctions was seen in type 1 diabetes patients.

V and J are TRBV5-1 and TRBJ1-5; 8 nucleotides match TRBD1. The receptor was derived from a man aged 18 to 30 with type 1 diabetes. Sequenced: central memory CD4+ T cells from blood. The CDR3 sequence is CASSLMGQENQPQHF. CDR3 nucleotides: TGCGCCAGCAGCTTAATGGGACAGGAGAATCAGCCCCAGCATTTT.